This is a list of T cell receptor delta chains from one sample in a study of gamma-delta T cells after stem cell transplantation. TCRdb re-identified clones in the RT-PCR reads via CATT. This table holds some 13,000 delta-chain clones, approximately 32% found once. Sample: gamma-delta T cells. Every receptor here comes from a human donor. It is not recorded whose cells these are; they may come from a transplant donor. The CDR3 runs from the conserved cysteine through the conserved F or W. The order of the fields is D gene, clone size, V gene, J gene, CDR3 DNA, CDR3 protein. D genes are given only for firm matches. Clone size is shown for a subset of rows, as once, few, many or a class of expanded clone.

d_call: TRDD3; clone_size: few; v_call: TRDV2; j_call: TRDJ1; cdr3_nt: TGTGCCTGTGACACGCATCTCAGACTACGTTCGGGGGGATCCCGGAGGTACACCGATAAACTCATCTTT; cdr3_aa: CACDTHLRLRSGGSRRYTDKLIF
d_call: -; clone_size: -; v_call: TRDV1; j_call: TRDJ1; cdr3_nt: TGTGCTCTTGGGACGGGGGCCTTCCGCCGCCGTCGCTCCGATAAACTCATCTTT; cdr3_aa: CALGTGAFRRRRSDKLIF
d_call: TRDD3; clone_size: -; v_call: TRDV2; j_call: TRDJ2; cdr3_nt: TGTGCCTGTGACACCGTGGGATACGAGACAGCACAACTCTTCTTT; cdr3_aa: CACDTVGYETAQLFF
d_call: -; clone_size: medium-sized; v_call: TRDV2; j_call: TRDJ1; cdr3_nt: TGTGCCTGTGACACCCGGCGCAGCGATAAACTCATCTTT; cdr3_aa: CACDTRRSDKLIF
d_call: TRDD3; clone_size: -; v_call: TRDV2; j_call: TRDJ3; cdr3_nt: TGTGCCTGTGACAAGGTACTGGGGGATTCTTCCTGGGACACCCGACAGATGTTTTTC; cdr3_aa: CACDKVLGDSSWDTRQMFF
d_call: TRDD3; clone_size: once; v_call: TRDV1; j_call: TRDJ1; cdr3_nt: TGTGCTCTTGGGGAACTTTTATCTTCCCCGAGGACTGGGGGATCAGTCAAACTCATCTTT; cdr3_aa: CALGELLSSPRTGGSVKLIF
d_call: TRDD3; clone_size: -; v_call: TRDV2; j_call: TRDJ1; cdr3_nt: TGTGCCTGTGAGGAAACTGGGGGATTTTACACCGATAAACTCATCTTT; cdr3_aa: CACEETGGFYTDKLIF
d_call: TRDD3; clone_size: once; v_call: TRDV2; j_call: TRDJ3; cdr3_nt: TGTGCCTGTGACATACTGGGGGCTAGCTCCTGGGACACCCGGCAGATGTTTTTC; cdr3_aa: CACDILGASSWDTRQMFF
d_call: TRDD3; clone_size: -; v_call: TRAV29/DV5; j_call: TRDJ2; cdr3_nt: TGTGCAGCAAGGGATGATACGGGGGGGGTACTGGGGGATGATACAGCACAACTCTTCTTT; cdr3_aa: CAARDDTGGVLGDDTAQLFF
d_call: TRDD3; clone_size: -; v_call: TRDV2; j_call: TRDJ3; cdr3_nt: TGTGCCTGTGACCCTATCCTGGGGGATACGAGCTCCTGGGACACCCGCCAGATGTTTTTC; cdr3_aa: CACDPILGDTSSWDTRQMFF
d_call: TRDD2; clone_size: few; v_call: TRDV1; j_call: TRDJ1; cdr3_nt: TGTGCTCTTGGGGAAGACTTCCTACGTGCGTGGGTGGTCCATTCAGACGATAAACTCATCTTT; cdr3_aa: CALGEDFLRAWVVHSDDKLIF
d_call: TRDD3; clone_size: -; v_call: TRDV3; j_call: TRDJ1; cdr3_nt: TGTGCCTCCTCTTCCTACGCCCTTACACTGGGGGATACGCTGTTAGGAACCGATAAACTCATCTTT; cdr3_aa: CASSSYALTLGDTLLGTDKLIF
d_call: -; clone_size: few; v_call: TRDV3; j_call: TRDJ3; cdr3_nt: TGTGCCTTTCAACGGAGACCCAGCTCCTGGGACACCCGACAGATGTTTTTC; cdr3_aa: CAFQRRPSSWDTRQMFF
d_call: TRDD3; clone_size: few; v_call: TRDV3; j_call: TRDJ1; cdr3_nt: TGTGCCTTTTACTGGGGGATACGGTACACCGATAAACTCATCTTT; cdr3_aa: CAFYWGIRYTDKLIF
d_call: TRDD3; clone_size: -; v_call: TRDV2; j_call: TRDJ2; cdr3_nt: TGTGCCTGTGACACCTGGGGGATACCAGCACAACTCTTCTTT; cdr3_aa: CACDTWGIPAQLFF
d_call: -; clone_size: few; v_call: TRDV2; j_call: TRDJ1; cdr3_nt: TGTGCCTGTGACACCGACCCCACCGGCAGGTACACCGATAGACTCATCTTT; cdr3_aa: CACDTDPTGRYTDRLIF
d_call: -; clone_size: -; v_call: TRDV1; j_call: TRDJ1; cdr3_nt: TGTGCTCTTGGGGAACTAAAGTCACCAGTCTTGCGCGATAAACTCATCTTT; cdr3_aa: CALGELKSPVLRDKLIF
d_call: -; clone_size: few; v_call: TRDV1; j_call: TRDJ1; cdr3_nt: TGTGCTCTTGGGGGAATTCCTCATAAGTACACCGATAAACTCATCTTT; cdr3_aa: CALGGIPHKYTDKLIF
d_call: TRDD3; clone_size: -; v_call: TRDV2; j_call: TRDJ3; cdr3_nt: TGTGCCTGTGACCTACTGGGGATTCGCTCCTTGTACACCCTACAGATGTTTTTC; cdr3_aa: CACDLLGIRSLYTLQMFF
d_call: -; clone_size: few; v_call: TRDV1; j_call: TRDJ1; cdr3_nt: TGTGCTCTTGGGGAAGGGGCGCTCCGGGTTTCGGCCGATAAACTCATCTTT; cdr3_aa: CALGEGALRVSADKLIF
d_call: TRDD3; clone_size: -; v_call: TRDV2; j_call: TRDJ1; cdr3_nt: TGTGCCTGTGACACCTGGGGGAAGTACACCGATAAACTCATCTTT; cdr3_aa: CACDTWGKYTDKLIF
d_call: -; clone_size: once; v_call: TRDV2; j_call: TRDJ1; cdr3_nt: TGTGCCTGTGACACGTGGGGAACGAGGTTACTCATCTTT; cdr3_aa: CACDTWGTRLLIF
d_call: -; clone_size: few; v_call: TRDV1; j_call: TRDJ2; cdr3_nt: TGTGCTCTTGGGGAATCTTCCTACGTAAGCGTCTGGGGGTCTCCGCCAGCACAACTCTTCTTT; cdr3_aa: CALGESSYVSVWGSPPAQLFF
d_call: -; clone_size: -; v_call: TRDV2; j_call: TRDJ3; cdr3_nt: -; cdr3_aa: CACDTVGAGSWDTRQMFF
d_call: TRDD3; clone_size: -; v_call: TRDV1; j_call: TRDJ1; cdr3_nt: TGTGCTCTTGGGGAATCAACCAACTGGGGGATAACCCCCGTTTACACCGATAAACTCATCTTT; cdr3_aa: CALGESTNWGITPVYTDKLIF
d_call: TRDD3; clone_size: few; v_call: TRAV29/DV5; j_call: TRDJ1; cdr3_nt: TGTGCAGCAAGGGGCCCCCTTCCGTACTGGGGGATAGGAACCGATAAACTCATCTTT; cdr3_aa: CAARGPLPYWGIGTDKLIF
d_call: TRDD3; clone_size: -; v_call: TRDV3; j_call: TRDJ1; cdr3_nt: TGTGCCGTCCTTAGGGCACTCCTACGGGGCTGGGGGAGTGTAGCGTACACCGATAAACTCATCTTT; cdr3_aa: CAVLRALLRGWGSVAYTDKLIF
d_call: TRDD3; clone_size: -; v_call: TRDV2; j_call: TRDJ1; cdr3_nt: TGTGCCTGTGACTCTACAGCCTCCTACGGGAGAGGTACTGGGGGATACACCGATAAACTCATCTTT; cdr3_aa: CACDSTASYGRGTGGYTDKLIF
d_call: TRDD3; clone_size: -; v_call: TRDV3; j_call: TRDJ1; cdr3_nt: TGTGCCTCAACGCCTGGGGGATCCGATAAACTCATCTTT; cdr3_aa: CASTPGGSDKLIF
d_call: TRDD3; clone_size: -; v_call: TRDV2; j_call: TRDJ2; cdr3_nt: TGTGCCTGTGACTGTACTGGGGGATACGCTATAGCCGCACAACTCTTCTTT; cdr3_aa: CACDCTGGYAIAAQLFF
d_call: TRDD3; clone_size: few; v_call: TRDV2; j_call: TRDJ3; cdr3_nt: TGTGCCTGTGACACCGTACTGGGGGATAGCAGCTCCTGGGACACCCGACAGATGTTTTTC; cdr3_aa: CACDTVLGDSSSWDTRQMFF
d_call: TRDD3; clone_size: few; v_call: TRDV1; j_call: TRDJ1; cdr3_nt: TGTGCTCTTGGGGACCGTGGGGGATCCTACACCGATAAACTCATCTTT; cdr3_aa: CALGDRGGSYTDKLIF
d_call: TRDD3; clone_size: once; v_call: TRDV1; j_call: TRDJ4; cdr3_nt: TGTGCTCTTGGGGAAATAGCGGATCCCTCCTTCACTGGGGGATACGGCCCCAGACCCCTGATCTTT; cdr3_aa: CALGEIADPSFTGGYGPRPLIF
d_call: TRDD3; clone_size: -; v_call: TRDV2; j_call: TRDJ1; cdr3_nt: TGTGCCTGTGACACCAGGGTGGGGGATGAGTCGGGCACCGATAAACTCATCTTT; cdr3_aa: CACDTRVGDESGTDKLIF
d_call: TRDD3; clone_size: few; v_call: TRDV1; j_call: TRDJ1; cdr3_nt: TGTGCTCTTGGGGAACGGGGACTACTGGGGGATAAACTCATCTTT; cdr3_aa: CALGERGLLGDKLIF
d_call: TRDD3; clone_size: few; v_call: TRDV3; j_call: TRDJ1; cdr3_nt: TGTGCCTCCCGCTTCCGCGCTGGGGGATACGAGGAGGATAAACTCATCTTT; cdr3_aa: CASRFRAGGYEEDKLIF
d_call: -; clone_size: few; v_call: TRDV2; j_call: TRDJ3; cdr3_nt: TGTGCCTGTGACACCGGGGGAGCCCTTAGCTCCTGGGACACCCGACAGATGTTTTTC; cdr3_aa: CACDTGGALSSWDTRQMFF
d_call: -; clone_size: few; v_call: TRDV1; j_call: TRDJ1; cdr3_nt: TGTGCTCTTGGGGAACTCTGGTGGGGGTTAGACACCGATAAACTCATCTTT; cdr3_aa: CALGELWWGLDTDKLIF
d_call: -; clone_size: -; v_call: TRDV3; j_call: TRDJ1; cdr3_nt: TGTGCCTTCCAACTGGGTGATAAGCCTGGGTGCACCGATAAACTCATCTTT; cdr3_aa: CAFQLGDKPGCTDKLIF
d_call: TRDD3; clone_size: few; v_call: TRAV29/DV5; j_call: TRDJ1; cdr3_nt: TGTGCAGCAAGCGGGGGATACAGCTACACCGATAAACTCATCTTT; cdr3_aa: CAASGGYSYTDKLIF
d_call: TRDD3; clone_size: -; v_call: TRDV1; j_call: TRDJ1; cdr3_nt: TGTGCTCTTGGGGACTTTTTCTTCGATACTGGGGGACCCTACACCGATAAACTCATCTTT; cdr3_aa: CALGDFFFDTGGPYTDKLIF
d_call: TRDD3; clone_size: few; v_call: TRDV2; j_call: TRDJ3; cdr3_nt: TGTGCCTGTGACACCGTACTGGGGGATACGCGGAGCTCCTGGGACACCCGACAGATGTTTTTC; cdr3_aa: CACDTVLGDTRSSWDTRQMFF
d_call: TRDD3; clone_size: few; v_call: TRDV1; j_call: TRDJ1; cdr3_nt: TGTGCTCTTGGGGGAGGGACTGGGCTTCCTACTCCAGGATTGGGGGGATACGAAAACTACACCGATAAACTCATCTTT; cdr3_aa: CALGGGTGLPTPGLGGYENYTDKLIF
d_call: TRDD3; clone_size: -; v_call: TRDV1; j_call: TRDJ1; cdr3_nt: TGTGCTCTTGGGGAATGGTTCGACGTCTGGGGGATACTGTCCCACACCGATAAACTCATCTTT; cdr3_aa: CALGEWFDVWGILSHTDKLIF
d_call: TRDD3; clone_size: -; v_call: TRDV2; j_call: TRDJ3; cdr3_nt: TGTGCCTGTGACGCCTTACTGGGGGTAAGCTCCTGGGACACCCGACAGATGTTTTTC; cdr3_aa: CACDALLGVSSWDTRQMFF
d_call: TRDD3; clone_size: few; v_call: TRDV1; j_call: TRDJ1; cdr3_nt: TGTGCTCTTGGGGAACGCCCCTTACTGGGGGCCATGTACACCGATAAACTCATCTTT; cdr3_aa: CALGERPLLGAMYTDKLIF
d_call: -; clone_size: -; v_call: TRDV2; j_call: TRDJ3; cdr3_nt: TGTGCCTGTGACCCGGCGGTGGGACAGAGCTCCTGGGACACCCGACAGATGTTTTTC; cdr3_aa: CACDPAVGQSSWDTRQMFF
d_call: TRDD3; clone_size: -; v_call: TRDV1; j_call: TRDJ2; cdr3_nt: TGTGCTCTTGGGGCCCCTTTCCTACGGCTGGGGGATACAGCCGCTTTGACAGCACAACTCTTCTTT; cdr3_aa: CALGAPFLRLGDTAALTAQLFF
d_call: -; clone_size: -; v_call: TRDV2; j_call: TRDJ3; cdr3_nt: TGTGCCTGTGACGCCTCGGTGGGTACAAGGTGGGACACCCGACAGATGTTTTTC; cdr3_aa: CACDASVGTRWDTRQMFF
d_call: -; clone_size: -; v_call: TRDV2; j_call: TRDJ3; cdr3_nt: TGTGCCTGTGACACACGGTGGGCCCCCCCCTCGTACACCCTACAGATGTTTTTC; cdr3_aa: CACDTRWAPPSYTLQMFF
d_call: TRDD3; clone_size: few; v_call: TRDV2; j_call: TRDJ3; cdr3_nt: TGTGCCTGTGACAAACTGGGGGATACCTCCTGGGACACCCGACAGATGTTTTTC; cdr3_aa: CACDKLGDTSWDTRQMFF
d_call: -; clone_size: -; v_call: TRDV3; j_call: TRDJ1; cdr3_nt: TGTGCCTTTCGGCCCAGTAGTGGTTCCGAGGGGATCTCGGTCGATAAACTCATCTTT; cdr3_aa: CAFRPSSGSEGISVDKLIF
d_call: TRDD3; clone_size: -; v_call: TRDV1; j_call: TRDJ1; cdr3_nt: TGTGCTCTTGGGGAACTGAGCACTCCCAAGACTGGGGGATGCTCGTACACCGATAAACTCATCTTT; cdr3_aa: CALGELSTPKTGGCSYTDKLIF
d_call: TRDD3; clone_size: -; v_call: TRDV2; j_call: TRDJ3; cdr3_nt: TGTGCCTGTGACACCGCCTACTGGGGGATACGAAGCTCCTGGGACTCCCGACAGATGTTTTTC; cdr3_aa: CACDTAYWGIRSSWDSRQMFF
d_call: TRDD3; clone_size: medium-sized; v_call: TRDV2; j_call: TRDJ1; cdr3_nt: TGTGCCTGTGACCCCGTACTGGGGGAAGACGCCGATAAACTCATCTTT; cdr3_aa: CACDPVLGEDADKLIF
d_call: -; clone_size: few; v_call: TRDV1; j_call: TRDJ1; cdr3_nt: TGTGCTCTTGGGATCACCCCGTCGATCTTTAGGCTCATCTTT; cdr3_aa: CALGITPSIFRLIF
d_call: TRDD3; clone_size: few; v_call: TRDV1; j_call: TRDJ1; cdr3_nt: TGTGCTCTTGGGGAAATCGGTCTGGGGGATAAGGGGTACACCGATAAACTCATCTTT; cdr3_aa: CALGEIGLGDKGYTDKLIF